Each of the 21 T cell receptor beta chains below was sequenced from the same sample in a study of blood T cell repertoires in COVID-19. The protocol was immunoSEQ multiplex PCR, while the TCRdb copy is restricted to in-frame clones and leaves out a portion. In the table there are around 360,000 clones, over 75% of which are singletons. Source material: peripheral blood. These receptors came from a woman in her 30s with COVID-19, enrolled during active disease.

CDR3 in DNA: TGTGCCAGCAGTGACTCCGGGACTAGCGGGAGCAATGAGCAGTTCTTC. This codes for CASSDSGTSGSNEQFF. The chain couples TRBV6-4 to TRBJ2-1, with 14 positions matching TRBD2. Looked up from germline, CDR1 is MRHNA and CDR2 is SNTAGT. The CDR3 totals 16 residues. With 0 bases clipped from V and 6 bases from J, the junction kept 1 base outside the gene matches.

This clone was seen only a few times. The chain employs TRBV27 and TRBJ2-5, with no clear D. V lost 6 bases and J 2 bases, leaving 10 bases between the germline ends. This CDR3 is built from 13 residues. The V gene's germline CDR1 is MNHEY and CDR2 SMNVEV (reference sequence). The CDR3 DNA reads TGTGCCAGCAGGGAGCACGGACAAGAGACCCAGTACTTC. This encodes CASREHGQETQYF.

The chain recombines TRBV7-3 with TRBJ2-1, with a tentative D call TRBD1 (6 bases). The CDR3 is 13 residues long. V lost 2 bases, J lost 11 bases, and 13 bases lay in between. Germline V lookup: CDR1 SGHTA, CDR2 FQGTGA. The chain's CDR3 is CASSLDTGTKQFF. As DNA, the CDR3 is TGTGCCAGCAGCTTAGACACCGGGACAAAGCAGTTCTTC. Drawing the rest from reference TRBV7-3 and TRBJ2-1, the complete variable domain is GAGVSQTPSNKVTEKGKYVELRCDPISGHTALYWYRQSLGQGPEFLIYFQGTGAADDSGLPNDRFFAVRPEGSVSTLKIQRTERGDSAVYLCASSLDTGTKQFFGPGTRLTVL.

In its sample, this clone was seen once. The chain recombines TRBV19 with TRBJ2-7, with a possible D match to TRBD2 (7 bases). CDR3 length: 15 amino acids. The V gene's germline CDR1 is LNHDA and CDR2 SQIVND (reference sequence). Between the trimmed V and J ends, which lost 5 bases and 2 bases, there was a span of 16 bases. CDR3 region: CASSGLGGVPYEQYF. DNA for the CDR3: TGTGCCAGTAGTGGACTAGGGGGGGTTCCCTACGAGCAGTACTTC.

The chain combines TRBV12-3 or TRBV12-4 with TRBJ2-7, with D possibly being TRBD2 (5 bases). With 6 bases removed from V and 6 bases from J, the gap between germline ends came to 12 bases. CDR3 size: 12 residues. The CDR3 region has the DNA TGTGCCAGCAGAGAGGGCGGCAGCGAGCAGTACTTC. Translation: CASREGGSEQYF.

V and J are TRBV6-5 and TRBJ1-1; unclear D gene. Germline assignment: CDR1 MNHEY and CDR2 SVGAGI. This CDR3 has 12 residues. V dropped 7 bases and J dropped 0 bases, with 6 bases sitting between them. The CDR3 region is CASNRVNTEAFF. Written as DNA, the CDR3 is TGTGCCAGCAATCGGGTGAACACTGAAGCTTTCTTT.

This clone showed up just once. This chain connects TRBV29-1 to TRBJ2-3, with D perhaps matching TRBD2 (5 bases). The CDR3 spans 13 residues. V lost 6 bases to trimming and J lost 5 bases, with 15 bases between them. Germline-derived CDR1 and CDR2 are SQVTM and ANQGSEA. The CDR3 is CSVGRAGIDTQYF. The DNA of the CDR3 is TGCAGCGTAGGGCGGGCAGGCATAGATACGCAGTATTTT.

The J gene is TRBJ1-2, the V gene TRBV28; tentatively, D is TRBD1 (6 bases). This CDR3 is built from 13 residues. The V gene lost 2 bases and the J gene lost 3 bases, with 7 bases spanning the gap. Looked up from germline, CDR1 is MDHEN and CDR2 is SYDVKM. The chain's CDR3 is CASSLKGDYGYTF. CDR3 DNA: TGTGCCAGCAGTTTAAAGGGGGACTATGGCTACACCTTC.

Comment on this clone: A junction end diverges from the germline sequence, so it may reflect a read error. The chain recombines TRBV27 with TRBJ1-5; the match to TRBD1 covers 9 bases. Germline loops: CDR1 MNHEY, CDR2 SMNVEV (reference sequence). There are 15 residues in the CDR3. CDR3 sequence: CASRRLTGGNQPQHF. The CDR3, as DNA: TGTGCCAGCAGACGTCTCACAGGGGGCAACCAGCCCCAGCATTTT.

The chain joins TRBV5-1 to TRBJ1-4; 9 bases map to TRBD1. The CDR3 sequence is 17 residues long. V lost 4 bases and J lost 7; bases outside the gene matches: 14. Germline loops: CDR1 SGHRS, CDR2 YFSETQ. The DNA of the CDR3 is TGCGCCAGCAGCATACGGATCCGGGACAGGGATTGTGAAAAACTGTTTTTT. This codes for CASSIRIRDRDCEKLFF.

The rearrangement links TRBV29-1 to TRBJ2-7, with 8 bases fitting TRBD2. Germline CDR1 is SQVTM and CDR2 is ANQGSEA. The V gene end was trimmed by 7 bases and the J gene end by 1 base; junction bases not matched to a gene: 12. This CDR3 comprises 15 residues. Here the CDR3 DNA reads TGCAGCGCCGAAACCGGGACTAGAAGATCCTACGAGCAGTACTTC. This gives the protein CSAETGTRRSYEQYF.

The gene calls are TRBV29-1 and TRBJ2-3; the D gene is possibly TRBD2 (5 bases). Germline V lookup: CDR1 SQVTM, CDR2 ANQGSEA. The CDR3 runs 14 residues. The V end was cut by 4 bases, the J end by 5 bases, with 16 bases between. Here the CDR3 DNA reads TGCAGCGTTGCTAGCTCAACCCGGGGAGATACGCAGTATTTT. Protein sequence: CSVASSTRGDTQYF.

The chain employs TRBV6-5 and TRBJ2-2; 10 bases agree with TRBD2. The trim removed 7 bases at V and 6 bases at J, leaving 8 bases unmatched. CDR3 size: 15 residues. Per germline, CDR1 MNHEY and CDR2 SVGAGI. The chain's CDR3 is CASIYGLAGAGELFF. For the CDR3, the DNA is TGTGCCAGCATCTACGGGCTAGCGGGAGCCGGGGAGCTGTTTTTT.

The chain joins TRBV4-1 to TRBJ2-7; D ambiguous. The CDR3 sequence is 13 residues long. V lost 3 bases and J 5 bases, leaving 11 bases between the germline ends. Germline CDR1 MGHRA, CDR2 YSYEKL. The CDR3: CASSQASVHEQYF. DNA of the CDR3: TGCGCCAGCAGCCAGGCCTCAGTCCACGAGCAGTACTTC.

The chain employs TRBV30 and TRBJ1-2; 7 bases line up with TRBD1. The ends lost 3 bases at V and 8 bases at J; junction bases unmatched: 6. Germline CDR1 reads GTSNPN; CDR2 reads SVGIG (reference sequence). The CDR3 is 12 residues long. The CDR3 loop is CAWSAGTVGYTF. CDR3 nucleotide sequence: TGTGCCTGGAGCGCCGGGACAGTAGGCTACACCTTC.

This clone was counted at least ten times. CDR3 sequence (DNA): TGTGCCAGCAGCCCCAGGGATGGTGGGGCCACCGGGGAGCTGTTTTTT. Amino acid sequence: CASSPRDGGATGELFF. The chain employs TRBV13 and TRBJ2-2, with a weak D call TRBD1 (5 bases). The V and J ends lost 5 bases and 4 bases respectively, with 17 bases between them. The CDR3 is 16 residues long. Germline V gene data show CDR1 as PRHDT and CDR2 as FYEKMQ (reference sequence).

This chain joins TRBV6-6 and TRBJ1-6; D is uncertain. This CDR3 has 14 amino acids. The V gene's germline CDR1 is MNHNY and CDR2 SVGAGI (reference sequence). The ends were cut back, 6 bases at V and 10 bases at J, with 16 bases in the middle. DNA for the CDR3: TGTGCCAGCAGAGACCGGACTATCGAGTCACCCCTCCACTTT. Its protein is CASRDRTIESPLHF.

The chain combines TRBV5-1 with TRBJ2-7; D gene unclear. V dropped 0 bases and J dropped 3 bases, with 13 bases sitting between them. Germline V gene lookup returns CDR1 SGHRS and CDR2 YFSETQ. The CDR3 has 15 residues. The CDR3 protein is CASSLGARVYYEQYF. For the CDR3, the DNA is TGCGCCAGCAGCTTGGGGGCCCGCGTATACTACGAGCAGTACTTC.

The chain joins TRBV24-1 to TRBJ2-7; 10 bases map to TRBD2. J was trimmed by 2 bases and V by 7 bases; bases with no gene match: 10. This CDR3 spans 16 amino acids. In germline, CDR1 is KGHDR, CDR2 SFDVKD. CDR3 sequence (DNA): TGTGCCACCAGAGGATGGGGAGCGGGAGGGCCCTACGAGCAGTACTTC. This codes for CATRGWGAGGPYEQYF.

The J gene is TRBJ2-7, the V gene TRBV28; D may be TRBD2 (5 bases). This CDR3 contains 15 residues. The V and J ends lost 3 bases and 3 bases respectively, with 15 bases between them. Germline loops: CDR1 MDHEN, CDR2 SYDVKM. The CDR3 region has the DNA TGTGCCAGCAGTTTGTGGTCGAGGAGGAACTACGAGCAGTACTTC. It yields the protein CASSLWSRRNYEQYF.

With respect to this clone: The germline gene is not matched at one end of the junction; a read error may be the cause. This chain links TRBV18 with TRBJ1-1; D not resolved. Germline loops: CDR1 KGHSH, CDR2 LQKENI. This CDR3 region has 14 residues. CDR3 in amino acids: CASSRTGMKTEAFF. The CDR3 DNA sequence: TGTGCCAGCTCCCGAACGGGTATGAAAACTGAAGCTTTCTTT.